These 22 T cell receptor beta chains were sequenced from one sample in a study of CXCR3-negative and CXCR3-positive naive CD8 T cells. UMI-labeled 5' RACE TRB cDNA libraries were prepared from the cells. TCRdb reprocessed the 5' RACE reads and keeps a single row for each CDR3 protein, giving no DNA. This sample's table reports over 100,000 distinct CDR3 sequences. The sample consisted of naive CXCR3- CD8+ T cells from blood. Subset described: CD45RO-CCR7+CD27+CD95- naive CD8+ T cells lacking CXCR3 (TNR3-). These receptors were collected from a human donor in good health. Some clones in this sample may be carry-over from other donors' samples.

The chain combines TRBV7-9 with TRBJ2-1; TCRdb outputs TRBD1, but without DNA this stays unchecked. Per the germline V gene, CDR1 is SEHNR and CDR2 is FQNEAQ (reference sequence). This CDR3 is 12 amino acids long. CDR3 sequence reads: CASTTVYNEQFF.

The CDR3 protein is CSVGTAYNEQFF. This chain links TRBV29-1 with TRBJ2-1; TCRdb calls TRBD1, which cannot be checked without DNA. This CDR3 is built from 12 residues. Germline V gene sequence: CDR1 SQVTM, CDR2 ANQGSEA.

The chain employs TRBV27 and TRBJ1-1. Germline loops: CDR1 MNHEY, CDR2 SMNVEV (reference sequence). This CDR3 has 15 residues. This chain's CDR3 is CASSPSQKMNTEAFF.

V is TRBV5-6 and J is TRBJ2-3. The CDR3 is 14 residues long. Germline loops: CDR1 SGHDT, CDR2 YYEEEE. This CDR3 reads CASSSTLRPDTQYF. The whole variable domain, filled in from reference TRBV5-6 and TRBJ2-3, reads DAGVTQSPTHLIKTRGQQVTLRCSPKSGHDTVSWYQQALGQGPQFIFQYYEEEERQRGNFPDRFSGHQFPNYSSELNVNALLLGDSALYLCASSSTLRPDTQYFGPGTRLTVL.

The chain uses TRBV28 and TRBJ2-7; TCRdb names TRBD2, which stays unverified in the absence of DNA. This CDR3 has 15 residues. Germline V CDR1 and CDR2: MDHEN, SYDVKM. The CDR3 region is CASSFIAGNTYEQYF.

The CDR3 here is CSARVPGWRDTEAFF. This chain connects TRBV20-1 to TRBJ1-1; the D gene TCRdb calls, TRBD1, cannot be checked with no DNA. The CDR3 length is 15 residues. The germline V gene encodes CDR1 DFQATT and CDR2 SNEGSKA (reference sequence).

V usage is TRBV29-1 and J usage is TRBJ2-3; TCRdb outputs TRBD1, but without DNA this stays unchecked. Germline lookup yields CDR1 SQVTM and CDR2 ANQGSEA. This CDR3 spans 11 amino acids. CDR3 sequence: CSGDRADTQYF.

The V and J genes are TRBV6-2 or TRBV6-3 and TRBJ2-1; TCRdb designates TRBD2, a call that cannot be tested without DNA. Germline values: CDR1 MNHEY, CDR2 SVGEGT. The CDR3 runs 14 residues. This CDR3 is CAGSYSRGYNEQFF.

The V call is TRBV29-1, the J call TRBJ2-7; without DNA, the TCRdb call of TRBD1 cannot be checked. From germline, CDR1 is SQVTM and CDR2 ANQGSEA. CDR3 length equals 14 residues. The CDR3 loop reads CSVVQTGICYEQYF.

The rearrangement joins TRBV27 to TRBJ2-1. Looked up from germline, CDR1 is MNHEY and CDR2 is SMNVEV (reference sequence). CDR3 length equals 16 residues. CDR3 in amino acids: CASRPIGRDGYNEQFF.

The genes are TRBV7-9 and TRBJ1-1; the TRBD1 assignment by TCRdb is unverifiable without DNA. The germline V gene encodes CDR1 SEHNR and CDR2 FQNEAQ (reference sequence). The CDR3 extends over 17 amino acids. CDR3 residues: CASSLVQGNFADTEAFF.

The V and J genes are TRBV4-1 and TRBJ2-1; TCRdb's assignment of TRBD1 cannot be checked, as there is no DNA. The CDR3 contains 14 residues. CDR1 and CDR2 (germline): MGHRA, YSYEKL. CDR3 residues: CASSQEGRDNEQFF.

The rearrangement joins TRBV12-3 or TRBV12-4 to TRBJ2-2; TCRdb calls TRBD2, which cannot be checked without DNA. CDR3 size: 15 residues. CDR3 amino acids: CASSLGDYDTGELFF.

The V gene is TRBV2, the J gene TRBJ2-1; no DNA is available, so the TRBD2 call from TCRdb remains unchecked. The CDR3 covers 15 residues. The germline gives CDR1 SNHLY, CDR2 FYNNEI. The CDR3 sequence: CASKLAGSSYNEQFF. The whole variable domain, remainder taken from reference TRBV2 and TRBJ2-1, is EPEVTQTPSHQVTQMGQEVILRCVPISNHLYFYWYRQILGQKVEFLVSFYNNEISEKSEIFDDQFSVERPDGSNFTLKIRSTKLEDSAMYFCASKLAGSSYNEQFFGPGTRLTVL.

The rearrangement joins TRBV20-1 to TRBJ2-7; absent DNA, TCRdb's TRBD2 call cannot be checked. This CDR3 comprises 15 residues. Germline V gives CDR1 DFQATT, CDR2 SNEGSKA (reference sequence). CDR3 loop: CSGPSGTRGKYEQYF.

CDR3 protein: CASSSGQGATEAFF. V and J are TRBV7-6 and TRBJ1-1; the TCRdb D gene call, TRBD1, has no DNA to confirm it. Germline CDR1 SGHVS, CDR2 FNYEAQ. There are 14 residues in the CDR3. The full variable domain, its missing parts supplied by reference TRBV7-6 and TRBJ1-1, is GAGVSQSPRYKVTKRGQDVALRCDPISGHVSLYWYRQALGQGPEFLTYFNYEAQQDKSGLPNDRFSAERPEGSISTLTIQRTEQRDSAMYRCASSSGQGATEAFFGQGTRLTVV.

The CDR3 protein is CSVVQQGVNSEQFF. The rearrangement links TRBV29-1 to TRBJ2-1; TCRdb picks TRBD1, but there is no DNA to check that call. Germline V gene lookup returns CDR1 SQVTM and CDR2 ANQGSEA. The CDR3 covers 14 residues.

The chain uses TRBV7-6 and TRBJ2-5; the TCRdb call, TRBD2, lacks DNA for checking. Germline assignment: CDR1 SGHVS and CDR2 FNYEAQ. The CDR3 covers 15 residues. The chain's CDR3 is CASNSHGGGEETQYF.

J is TRBJ2-7 and V is TRBV20-1; the D call from TCRdb, TRBD2, cannot be confirmed without DNA. The CDR3 runs 13 residues. Germline lookup yields CDR1 DFQATT and CDR2 SNEGSKA (reference sequence). The CDR3 reads CSAIGLAAYEQYF.

The rearrangement uses TRBV28 and TRBJ1-1. Germline V gene sequence: CDR1 MDHEN, CDR2 SYDVKM. The CDR3 contains 15 residues. The CDR3 loop is CASSFSLSGNTEAFF.

This chain joins TRBV20-1 and TRBJ2-7; TCRdb calls TRBD1, which cannot be checked without DNA. The CDR3 length is 14 residues. Germline V gives CDR1 DFQATT, CDR2 SNEGSKA (reference sequence). Here the CDR3 reads CSATPTWDDYEQYF.

The chain recombines TRBV4-3 with TRBJ1-5; the TCRdb call, TRBD1, lacks DNA for checking. This CDR3 contains 15 residues. The germline V gene has CDR1 LGHNA and CDR2 YSLEER. The CDR3 sequence is CASSQDRDSYQPQHF.